The source of this T cell receptor (beta chain) is a study of control samples from healthy donors and cancer patients (dated by TCRdb to 2020 to 2021). With regard to this clone: Its target antigen remains unknown. No quality values exist for individual bases; no much larger clone is one base distant.

The receptor library was made with the immunoSEQ multiplex PCR assay. Sourced from immuneACCESS, this table was stored by TCRdb with only in-frame sequences that have V and J called. A share of the clones is absent; for the studies checked, an unresolved V gene accounts for under half, and the remainder has no known explanation. The sample table shows around 180,000 clones, and approximately 94% are seen once. Jointly, the top ten make up roughly 1.3% of the sample. The CDR3, from cysteine to phenylalanine, totals 15 residues. Of the read, only the CDR3 DNA is kept; its 45 bases are in frame from base 1. Trimming takes 5 bases from V and 0 bases from J, and the germline ends sit 12 bases apart. The germline V gene supplies CDR1 SGHRS and CDR2 YFSETQ.

This TCR derives from a woman younger than 30 in good health. The chain employs TRBV5-1 and TRBJ2-1, and TRBD1 may be the D gene, going by 6 matching bases. Sequencing input: blood. The CDR3 region: CASSPRTDSYNEQFF. The nucleotide sequence reads TGCGCCAGCAGTCCCAGGACAGACTCCTACAATGAGCAGTTCTTC.